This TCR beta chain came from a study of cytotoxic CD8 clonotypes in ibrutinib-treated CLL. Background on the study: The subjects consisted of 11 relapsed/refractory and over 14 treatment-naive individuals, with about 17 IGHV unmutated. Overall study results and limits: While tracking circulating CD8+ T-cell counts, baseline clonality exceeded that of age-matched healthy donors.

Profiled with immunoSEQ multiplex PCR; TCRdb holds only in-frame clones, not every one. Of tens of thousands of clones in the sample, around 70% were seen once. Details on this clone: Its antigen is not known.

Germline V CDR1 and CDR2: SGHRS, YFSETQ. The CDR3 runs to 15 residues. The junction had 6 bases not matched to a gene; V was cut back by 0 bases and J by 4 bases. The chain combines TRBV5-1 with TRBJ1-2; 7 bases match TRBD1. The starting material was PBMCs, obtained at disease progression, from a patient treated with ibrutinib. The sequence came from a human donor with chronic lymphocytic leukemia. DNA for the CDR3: TGCGCCAGCAGCTTGGCCTTGGACAGGAGCTATGGCTACACCTTC. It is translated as CASSLALDRSYGYTF. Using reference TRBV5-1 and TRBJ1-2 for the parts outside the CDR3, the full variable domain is KAGVTQTPRYLIKTRGQQVTLSCSPISGHRSVSWYQQTPGQGLQFLFEYFSETQRNKGNFPGRFSGRQFSNSRSEMNVSTLELGDSALYLCASSLALDRSYGYTFGSGTRLTVV.